These 26 T cell receptor beta chains share one sample of origin, sequenced in a study of blood T cell repertoires in COVID-19. Data came from immunoSEQ multiplex PCR; TCRdb stores just in-frame clones and leaves some out. The sample holds fewer than 350,000 clones, around 87% seen once. What was sequenced was peripheral blood. The receptors were gathered from a woman aged 50 to 60 who had recovered from COVID-19.

The chain uses TRBV7-9 and TRBJ2-2; 12 nucleotides align to TRBD2. The CDR3 has 15 residues. The V gene end was trimmed by 3 bases and the J gene end by 5 bases; junction bases not matched to a gene: 1. Germline V gene sequence: CDR1 SEHNR, CDR2 FQNEAQ (reference sequence). As DNA, the CDR3 is TGTGCCAGCAGCTTCGGACTAGCGGGGACCGGGGAGCTGTTTTTT. It encodes CASSFGLAGTGELFF.

This chain connects TRBV6-6 to TRBJ2-2; D is unclear. This CDR3 region has 14 residues. Trimming shortened V by 8 bases and J by 2 bases, and 12 bases separated the two germline ends. Per germline, CDR1 MNHNY and CDR2 SVGAGI (reference sequence). The DNA for the CDR3 is TGTGCCAGCGAAAAGCCTTCTAACACCGGGGAGCTGTTTTTT. It translates to CASEKPSNTGELFF.

The chain recombines TRBV29-1 with TRBJ1-4; D unclear. This CDR3 has 13 amino acids. The V end was cut by 4 bases, the J end by 8 bases, with 14 bases between. Germline values: CDR1 SQVTM, CDR2 ANQGSEA. CDR3 in amino acids: CSVGYGPGEKLFF. CDR3 coding DNA: TGCAGCGTTGGTTACGGCCCGGGAGAAAAACTGTTTTTT.

The CDR3 DNA follows: TGTGCCAGCCGGGGAGCTGGGTTTATGTGGGCCGGGGAGCTGTTTTTT. This codes for CASRGAGFMWAGELFF. The V and J genes are TRBV28 and TRBJ2-2; D possibly corresponds to TRBD2 (5 bases). In germline, CDR1 is MDHEN, CDR2 SYDVKM. V was cut by 8 bases and J by 6 bases, with 22 bases left in between. The CDR3 is made up of 16 amino acids.

The chain is built from TRBV29-1 and TRBJ2-7; D is unclear. Per germline, CDR1 SQVTM and CDR2 ANQGSEA. This CDR3 has 13 residues. V was pared by 6 bases and J by 1 base, with 13 bases between. The CDR3 here is CSVAQALSYEQYF. CDR3 DNA sequence: TGCAGCGTGGCCCAGGCGCTTTCCTACGAGCAGTACTTC.

In regard to this clone: This CDR3 is also generated by other DNA sequences in the sample. This chain joins TRBV5-6 and TRBJ1-3; D uncertain. The CDR3 totals 16 residues. Germline-derived CDR1 and CDR2 are SGHDT and YYEEEE. V gave up 0 bases and J gave up 0 bases, with 10 bases separating them. The CDR3 nucleotides read TGTGCCAGCAGCTTGGCCGGCGGAGGCTCTGGAAACACCATATATTTT. Encoded protein: CASSLAGGGSGNTIYF.

The CDR3 spells CASRALVVAKNIQYF. Written as DNA, the CDR3 is TGTGCCAGCAGGGCTCTGGTTGTCGCCAAAAACATTCAGTACTTC. The chain recombines TRBV28 with TRBJ2-4, with D unresolved. The V and J ends lost 6 bases and 1 base respectively, with 13 bases between them. There are 15 residues in the CDR3. Germline CDR1 MDHEN, CDR2 SYDVKM.

This rearrangement joins TRBV3-1 (or the pseudogene TRBV3-2) to TRBJ1-2; 10 bases are a match to TRBD1. The CDR3 consists of 15 residues. After removal of 4 bases from V and 4 bases from J, the junction contained 6 bases not matched to a gene. CDR1 is LGHDT and CDR2 is YNNKEL in the germline V gene (reference sequence). The CDR3 reads CASSLRDRGGYGYTF. CDR3 DNA sequence: TGTGCCAGCAGCCTACGGGACAGGGGTGGCTATGGCTACACCTTC.

This clone occurred once. This sequence joins TRBV7-3 and TRBJ2-2; 8 nucleotides match TRBD1. This CDR3 is built from 18 residues. Germline-derived CDR1 and CDR2 are SGHTA and FQGTGA. The junction had 15 bases not matched to a gene; V was cut back by 4 bases and J by 5 bases. CDR3 nucleotides: TGTGCCAGCAGCTCCACGATCACCGGGACAGGAAAAACCGGGGAGCTGTTTTTT. Amino acids: CASSSTITGTGKTGELFF. The whole variable domain, remainder taken from reference TRBV7-3 and TRBJ2-2, is GAGVSQTPSNKVTEKGKYVELRCDPISGHTALYWYRQSLGQGPEFLIYFQGTGAADDSGLPNDRFFAVRPEGSVSTLKIQRTERGDSAVYLCASSSTITGTGKTGELFFGEGSRLTVL.

The chain combines TRBV2 with TRBJ1-2; possible D gene TRBD1, 5 bases. CDR1 is SNHLY, CDR2 FYNNEI, per germline. The CDR3 length is 12 residues. V shed 7 bases and J shed 6 bases, with 12 bases lying between them. The CDR3 nucleotides are TGTGCCAGCATTACAGGAGATAATGGCTACACCTTC. Translating gives CASITGDNGYTF.

This chain links TRBV5-6 with TRBJ2-7; 8 positions agree with TRBD1. J gave up 2 bases and V 4 bases, and 8 bases lay outside the gene matches. This CDR3 has 15 amino acids. Per germline, CDR1 SGHDT and CDR2 YYEEEE. The CDR3 DNA reads as TGTGCCAGCAGCGACTCCCGGACAGGGACCTACGAGCAGTACTTC. It specifies CASSDSRTGTYEQYF. Complete variable domain (other parts from reference TRBV5-6 and TRBJ2-7): DAGVTQSPTHLIKTRGQQVTLRCSPKSGHDTVSWYQQALGQGPQFIFQYYEEEERQRGNFPDRFSGHQFPNYSSELNVNALLLGDSALYLCASSDSRTGTYEQYFGPGTRLTVT.

For this clone: Distinct nucleotide sequences in the sample also encode this CDR3. CDR3 nucleotides: TGTGCCATCAGCCCTGGACTAGCGGGAGCAGAGACCCAGTACTTC. Translated, it gives CAISPGLAGAETQYF. The V and J genes are TRBV10-3 and TRBJ2-5, with TRBD2 matching over 13 bases. Germline trimming cut 6 bases from V and 4 bases from J; bases unmatched to any gene: 5. CDR1 ENHRY and CDR2 SYGVKD come from the germline V gene. The CDR3 is made up of 15 amino acids.

The chain links TRBV28 to TRBJ2-7; the D gene is possibly TRBD2 (5 bases). The CDR3 runs 13 residues. V dropped 6 bases and J dropped 2 bases, with 11 bases sitting between them. The germline CDR1 and CDR2 sequences are MDHEN and SYDVKM. The CDR3 nucleotides read TGTGCCAGCAGCCTGAGCGGAGCCTACGAGCAGTACTTC. This gives the protein CASSLSGAYEQYF.

V and J are TRBV27 and TRBJ2-5, with unresolved D. The V end was cut by 7 bases, the J end by 1 base, with 13 bases between. Germline CDR1 is MNHEY and CDR2 is SMNVEV (reference sequence). The CDR3 sequence is 14 residues long. The CDR3 region is CASKDVTGQETQYF. The CDR3 DNA reads TGTGCCAGCAAGGATGTTACGGGCCAAGAGACCCAGTACTTC.

V is TRBV7-2 and J is TRBJ2-7, with 12 bases fitting TRBD2. Germline loops: CDR1 SGHTA, CDR2 FQGNSA. Trimming removed 4 bases from V and 2 bases from J; junction bases left unmatched: 3. The CDR3 spans 15 residues. The DNA for the CDR3 is TGTGCCAGCAGCTCACTAGCGGGAGGCCCCTACGAGCAGTACTTC. This translates into CASSSLAGGPYEQYF.

V is TRBV6-5 and J is TRBJ1-2; possibly TRBD1 for D (6 bases). Germline V lookup: CDR1 MNHEY, CDR2 SVGAGI. This CDR3 spans 12 amino acids. The germline V and J ends were trimmed by 8 bases and 4 bases, with 11 bases remaining between them. CDR3 sequence reads: CASPRGGYGYTF. The CDR3 nucleotides are TGTGCCAGCCCTAGGGGGGGCTATGGCTACACCTTC.

This chain connects TRBV5-1 to TRBJ1-2; D is unresolved. This CDR3 has 14 residues. The germline gives CDR1 SGHRS, CDR2 YFSETQ. The V end was cut by 4 bases, the J end by 0 bases, with 10 bases between. The CDR3 DNA reads TGCGCCAGCAGCCCCGGGGTGTCTAACTATGGCTACACCTTC. Its translation is CASSPGVSNYGYTF.

The CDR3 reads CASSFSTGGNQPQHF. CDR3 DNA sequence: TGTGCCAGCAGTTTCTCAACAGGGGGCAATCAGCCCCAGCATTTT. V and J are TRBV27 and TRBJ1-5; TRBD1 matches 7 bases. The CDR3 sequence is 15 residues long. Germline values: CDR1 MNHEY, CDR2 SMNVEV (reference sequence). After removal of 3 bases from V and 2 bases from J, the junction contained 4 bases not matched to a gene.

This clone has a single count. The V and J genes are TRBV6-2 or TRBV6-3 and TRBJ1-1; possible D gene TRBD1, 6 bases. V dropped 0 bases and J dropped 5 bases, with 13 bases sitting between them. The germline gives CDR1 MNHEY, CDR2 SVGEGT. CDR3 length equals 15 residues. In nucleotides, the CDR3 is TGTGCCAGCAGTTACTCGATGCAGGGGAAGACTGAAGCTTTCTTT. It codes for CASSYSMQGKTEAFF.

V is TRBV19 and J is TRBJ2-7; TRBD1 matches at 7 bases. The CDR3 length is 15 residues. Germline CDR1 is LNHDA and CDR2 is SQIVND (reference sequence). The V and J ends lost 4 bases and 5 bases, in that order; junction bases with no gene match: 11. DNA of the CDR3: TGTGCCAGTAGTAGGGACAGAGACCTAATCCACGAGCAGTACTTC. Encoded protein: CASSRDRDLIHEQYF. The full variable domain, in which reference TRBV19 and TRBJ2-7 provide the parts outside the CDR3, is DGGITQSPKYLFRKEGQNVTLSCEQNLNHDAMYWYRQDPGQGLRLIYYSQIVNDFQKGDIAEGYSVSREKKESFPLTVTSAQKNPTAFYLCASSRDRDLIHEQYFGPGTRLTVT.

The chain employs TRBV28 and TRBJ2-4; D might be TRBD1 (6 bases). Germline V gene lookup returns CDR1 MDHEN and CDR2 SYDVKM. Trimming took off 6 bases at V and 1 base at J, with 22 bases between the two ends. The CDR3 contains 18 residues. The CDR3 protein is CASRLRTLQGLAKNIQYF. In DNA form, the CDR3 reads TGTGCCAGCAGGCTGAGAACCCTACAGGGTTTGGCCAAAAACATTCAGTACTTC.

This chain connects TRBV3-1 (or the pseudogene TRBV3-2) to TRBJ2-3; 9 positions agree with TRBD2. V lost 4 bases and J lost 4; bases outside the gene matches: 12. Per germline, CDR1 LGHDT and CDR2 YNNKEL (reference sequence). CDR3 size: 17 residues. For the CDR3, the DNA is TGTGCCAGCAGCCTCGTTCAGCGGGGGGCTCCTGCAGATACGCAGTATTTT. Its protein is CASSLVQRGAPADTQYF.

The chain employs TRBV27 and TRBJ1-1, with 8 bases matching TRBD1. The length of the CDR3 is 13 residues. The germline V gene has CDR1 MNHEY and CDR2 SMNVEV (reference sequence). V lost 6 bases to trimming and J lost 3 bases; unmatched junction nucleotides: 3. CDR3 residues: CASRQGVYTEAFF. For the CDR3, the DNA is TGTGCCAGCAGACAGGGGGTATACACTGAAGCTTTCTTT.

The V call is TRBV7-2, the J call TRBJ2-3; 10 bases align to TRBD2. The CDR3 contains 16 residues. From germline, CDR1 is SGHTA and CDR2 FQGNSA. The ends lost 5 bases at V and 1 base at J; junction bases unmatched: 6. The CDR3 spells CASSQQSGRGTDTQYF. The CDR3 region has the DNA TGTGCCAGCAGCCAGCAGAGCGGGAGGGGCACAGATACGCAGTATTTT.

The chain recombines TRBV25-1 with TRBJ1-1; 9 positions match TRBD1. V dropped 4 bases and J dropped 7; count of bases not matched to a gene: 10. Germline-derived CDR1 and CDR2 are MGHDK and SYGVNS. The CDR3 is made up of 15 amino acids. The chain's CDR3 is CASSGIQGARNEAFF. In DNA form, the CDR3 reads TGTGCCAGCAGTGGGATACAGGGGGCGCGCAATGAAGCTTTCTTT.

The gene calls are TRBV27 and TRBJ2-3, with 7 bases lining up with TRBD2. Germline V gene lookup returns CDR1 MNHEY and CDR2 SMNVEV (reference sequence). V was clipped by 4 bases and J by 4 bases; unmatched bases: 8. CDR3 size: 15 residues. This CDR3 reads CASSSRRDYSDTQYF. CDR3 nucleotides: TGTGCCAGCAGTTCACGAAGGGACTACTCAGATACGCAGTATTTT.